The sequence of this T cell receptor (beta chain) was determined in a study of T cells after yellow fever vaccination (dated by TCRdb to between 2018 and 2021). Notes on the research overall: The SMART-Seq v4 Ultra Low Input RNA kit was used to prepare libraries from fractions with low cell numbers. Two healthy male donors, one aged 18 to 29 and one aged 30 to 40 years, were included in the cohort. Blood was collected at multiple timepoints before and after primary and secondary immunization, and bulk PBMC replicates and cell subsets were isolated. To follow T-cell clones before and after primary and booster YFV17D yellow fever vaccination, bulk TCR alpha and beta repertoires were sequenced over time. Overall results and qualifications from the work: Only two donors were included in the study, so the extent to which the findings can be generalized is limited. Most clones expanded after primary vaccination were re-detected after the booster (almost 97% of CD4 and 88% of CD8), suggesting broad memory maintenance. Compared with the primary T-cell response, the secondary T-cell response was weaker but faster, peaking on day 5 rather than day 15. Computational filtering was required because FACS-sorted repertoires could contain abundant contaminating clonotypes from the bulk population. A small fraction of clonotypes appeared in both the CD4 and CD8 compartments, likely as a result of convergent recombination.

The treatment or condition label of this sample denotes: live attenuated yellow fever vaccine strain. At each blood-draw timepoint, two biological replicates of bulk PBMCs were obtained. PBMCs were isolated from peripheral blood using a standard Ficoll-Paque protocol. TriZol was used to extract RNA from bulk PBMCs, CD4 and CD8 fractions, and dextramer-positive and dextramer-negative fractions. TCR cDNA was made using 5'RACE template switching, a step that added a universal primer site and unique molecular identifiers. Priming for cDNA synthesis came from both the TCR alpha and TCR beta constant segments. Library amplification involved two PCR steps, and the second step added sample barcodes and sequencing adapters. Libraries were sequenced on Illumina HiSeq 2500 (2x100 bp) or NovaSeq (2x150 bp). The original pipeline was this. Reads were demultiplexed and collapsed into UMI consensus sequences with MIGEC, and V(D)J alignment was performed with MiXCR. Clonotypes responding to the vaccine were identified with edgeR on replicate PBMC samples, with the criteria of FDR below 0.01 and a log2 fold change above 5 up to day 15. Bulk clonotypes were assigned CD4 or CD8 identity according to which sequenced CD4 or CD8 repertoire held them at higher abundance. TCRdb reprocessed the public reads (quality trimming at Q25 with fastp, clone calling with MiXCR) and kept in-frame beta chains. Under each unique CDR3 protein, matching rows form one entry showing the most common genes and DNA. The V and J calls come from TCRdb's annotation, not from the publication. In all, the sample holds more than 450,000 distinct CDR3 sequences, and 20% to 25% of those were seen once. In total, the top ten clones hold about 15% of the sample.

A word on this clonotype: The target of this receptor is not known. No much larger clone exists at a distance of one base, and base qualities are not known.

Reading the germline V gene (reference sequence) gives CDR1 SGHKS and CDR2 YYEKEE. The CDR3 measures 16 amino acids from cysteine to phenylalanine. The read is trimmed to its CDR3 DNA, 48 bases read in frame from base 1. V loses 4 bases of germline sequence and J loses 4 bases, and the interval between the two ends is 20 bases. Sequencing used PBMCs, obtained 20 to 25 days after the first yellow fever vaccination. This clonotype was obtained from a man aged 18 to 29 who received the YFV17D yellow fever vaccine. The chain employs TRBV5-5 and TRBJ1-1; matching of 5 bases hints at TRBD1 as the D gene. The bases read TGTGCCAGCAGCCCGGGGGGATACGGGGGTTTCACTGAAGCTTTCTTT. The resulting protein is CASSPGGYGGFTEAFF.